Listed below are T cell receptor beta chains from one sample, sequenced in a study of shared clonotypes between healthy human individuals. Profiled with immunoSEQ multiplex PCR; TCRdb holds only in-frame clones, not every one. The table lists about 2.4 million clones, over 85% of them singletons. The sequenced sample consisted of naive CD4+ T cells from PBMCs. Receptors originate from a man aged 18-30 years in good health. Some clones in this sample may be carry-over from other donors' samples. CDR3s include the opening cysteine and the closing phenylalanine or tryptophan. Each record gives: V gene, D gene, J gene, clone size, CDR3 DNA, CDR3 protein. D genes are given only for firm matches. Only part of the rows carry a size: once, few, many, or a class if the clone is expanded.

TRBV6-1	TRBD2	TRBJ2-1	-	TGTGCCAGCAGTGGGGGACTAGGTCAGTTCTTC	CASSGGLGQFF
TRBV6-5	TRBD2	TRBJ2-5	-	TGTGCCAGCAGTTACGGGAGTAGCGGGAGCGCGGAGACCCAGTACTTC	CASSYGSSGSAETQYF
TRBV5-4	-	TRBJ1-1	-	TGTGCCAGCAGCCCCAAACAGGAGATCACTGAAGCTTTCTTT	CASSPKQEITEAFF
TRBV11-1	TRBD2	TRBJ2-1	-	TGTGCCAGCAGCCCATGGACTAGCGGGAATAACAATGAGCAGTTCTTC	CASSPWTSGNNNEQFF
TRBV4-1	-	TRBJ2-7	-	TGCGCCAGCAGCCGAAGAACGGCAGGGGAATCATACGAGCAGTACTTC	CASSRRTAGESYEQYF
TRBV6-6	TRBD1	TRBJ1-1	-	TGTGCCAGCAGTTACACCCCGGGACAGGGGGCTCAAGCTTTCTTT	CASSYTPGQGAQAFF
TRBV28	-	TRBJ1-4	-	TGTGCCAGCAGCAAAGGGGCATGGCAAAAACTGTTTTTT	CASSKGAWQKLFF
TRBV5-4	TRBD1	TRBJ2-3	-	TGTGCCAGCAGCTTGCCGACAGGGCCTAGCACAGATACGCAGTATTTT	CASSLPTGPSTDTQYF
TRBV7-2	TRBD2	TRBJ2-1	-	TGTGCCAGCAGCTTGGCCGGGACTAGGGGGTACAATGAGCAGTTCTTC	CASSLAGTRGYNEQFF
TRBV7-3	-	TRBJ2-2	-	TGTGCCAGCAGCTTAACCCCCGGCTCCGCCGGGGAGCTGTTTTTT	CASSLTPGSAGELFF
TRBV27	TRBD1	TRBJ1-5	-	TGTGCCAGCAGTTCTACCGGGACAGGGGTCAGGAGGCCCCAGCATTTT	CASSSTGTGVRRPQHF
TRBV30	-	TRBJ1-5	once	TGTGCCTGGAGTAATGGGGTAGGATGGCCCCAGCATTTT	CAWSNGVGWPQHF
TRBV10-1	TRBD2	TRBJ2-1	-	TGCGCCAGCAGTGACACCCCAGGACTAGCGGGAGAATCCAATGAGCAGTTCTTC	CASSDTPGLAGESNEQFF
TRBV7-7	-	TRBJ2-3	-	TGTGCCAGCAGCTCATCCCTGGGGCAGGGAGTCACAGATACGCAGTATTTT	CASSSSLGQGVTDTQYF
TRBV10-2	-	TRBJ2-7	-	TGCGCCAGTGCGTTCCAGGACCCCGGGGCCTACGAGCAGTACTTC	CASAFQDPGAYEQYF
TRBV7-9	-	TRBJ1-3	-	TGTGCCAGCAATAGGGTTGGGGGAAACACCATATATTTT	CASNRVGGNTIYF
TRBV6-5	-	TRBJ2-5	-	TGTGCCAGCAGTACACTTAGGGCGGCCCAGTACTTC	CASSTLRAAQYF
TRBV4-1	TRBD1	TRBJ2-5	few	TGCGCCAGCAGCCAGGGACAGCTTTCAAAAGAGACCCAGTACTTC	CASSQGQLSKETQYF
TRBV30	-	TRBJ1-4	-	TGTGCCTGGATGGTAGGGGGAGAGGAAAAACTGTTTTTT	CAWMVGGEEKLFF
TRBV9	-	TRBJ1-1	-	TGTGCCAGCAGCGAACCCGCCGCCGCCGAGATGAACACTGAAGCTTTCTTT	CASSEPAAAEMNTEAFF
TRBV5-4	-	TRBJ2-7	-	TGTGCCAGCAGCTTGTTCGGAGAAACCTACGAGCAGTACTTC	CASSLFGETYEQYF
TRBV5-1	-	TRBJ2-1	-	TGCGCCAGCAGCTTGGCCGGGACCAGTTACAATGAGCAGTTCTTC	CASSLAGTSYNEQFF
TRBV5-4	TRBD2	TRBJ2-7	once	TGTGCCAGCAGCTCACCATCGGCTAGCGGTGCCTACGAGCAGTACTTC	CASSSPSASGAYEQYF
TRBV15	-	TRBJ2-7	-	TGTGCCACCAGCAGAGATCCCCCCTACGAGCAGTACTTC	CATSRDPPYEQYF
TRBV5-1	-	TRBJ1-1	-	TGCGCCAGCAGCTCACAGGGTCACCCCGATGGAGCTTTCTTT	CASSSQGHPDGAFF
TRBV7-3	TRBD2	TRBJ2-1	-	TGTGCCAGCAGCTTAACGGGGCTAGCGGGAGGCGAGCAGTTCTTC	CASSLTGLAGGEQFF
TRBV7-6	-	TRBJ1-2	-	TGTGCCAGCAGCTCCAACAGCTATGGCTACACCTTC	CASSSNSYGYTF
TRBV28	-	TRBJ2-7	-	TGTGCCAGCAGCCCCGGAGGGTTAGGTTACGAGCAGTACTTC	CASSPGGLGYEQYF
TRBV5-1	-	TRBJ2-2	-	TGCGCCAGCAGTGAAGGGCGAGACACCGGGGAGCTGTTTTTT	CASSEGRDTGELFF
TRBV28	TRBD2	TRBJ2-7	-	TGTGCCAGCACCCGGCTAGCGGGAGGAGGAGAGCAGTACTTC	CASTRLAGGGEQYF
TRBV28	-	TRBJ1-5	-	TGTGCCAGCAGTTTCTTTAATAGCAATCAGCCCCAGCATTTT	CASSFFNSNQPQHF
TRBV28	-	TRBJ2-3	-	TGTGCCAGCAGTTTCAGGGATGGGCCAGATACGCAGTATTTT	CASSFRDGPDTQYF
TRBV18	-	TRBJ2-7	once	TGTGCCAGCTCACCCGCGGGACGGTCCTACGAGCAGTACTTC	CASSPAGRSYEQYF
TRBV7-2	TRBD2	TRBJ2-3	-	TGTGCCAGCAGCCCAGGGCGCGGCGGGAGGGCCACAGATACGCAGTATTTT	CASSPGRGGRATDTQYF
TRBV5-4	-	TRBJ2-5	-	TGTGCCAGCAGCTTGGCACAGACACAAGAGACCCAGTACTTC	CASSLAQTQETQYF
TRBV30	-	TRBJ2-2	-	TGTGCCTGGAGTGTAGTAGGGGCGAGCACCGGGGAGCTGTTTTTT	CAWSVVGASTGELFF
TRBV28	TRBD1	TRBJ2-3	-	TGTGCCAGCAGAACAGGGGGAAGCACAGATACGCAGTATTTT	CASRTGGSTDTQYF
TRBV9	TRBD1	TRBJ2-7	-	TGTGCCAGCAGTCGAACCGGGACAGGGGGCTACGAGCAGTACTTC	CASSRTGTGGYEQYF
TRBV7-9	-	TRBJ2-7	-	TGTGCCAGCAGCTTAGGATCCGGGCAGTCCTACGAGCAGTACTTC	CASSLGSGQSYEQYF
TRBV27	-	TRBJ2-3	-	TGTGCCAGCAGTTCCATTGGGGATGTTCCAGATACGCAGTATTTT	CASSSIGDVPDTQYF
TRBV7-8	-	TRBJ2-1	-	TGTGCCAGCAGCCGACGGGGTGTTAGGGGTAGCTCCTACAATGAGCAGTTCTTC	CASSRRGVRGSSYNEQFF
TRBV2	TRBD1	TRBJ1-2	-	TGTGCCAGCAGTCCCCAGGGGGCAGCCTATGGCTACACCTTC	CASSPQGAAYGYTF
TRBV18	-	TRBJ1-3	-	TGTGCCAGCTCACCCGGGACAGGAAACACCATATATTTT	CASSPGTGNTIYF
TRBV7-3	-	TRBJ2-3	-	TGTGCCAGCAGTAGAGCGGGTACGAGGTCCGCAGATACGCAGTATTTT	CASSRAGTRSADTQYF